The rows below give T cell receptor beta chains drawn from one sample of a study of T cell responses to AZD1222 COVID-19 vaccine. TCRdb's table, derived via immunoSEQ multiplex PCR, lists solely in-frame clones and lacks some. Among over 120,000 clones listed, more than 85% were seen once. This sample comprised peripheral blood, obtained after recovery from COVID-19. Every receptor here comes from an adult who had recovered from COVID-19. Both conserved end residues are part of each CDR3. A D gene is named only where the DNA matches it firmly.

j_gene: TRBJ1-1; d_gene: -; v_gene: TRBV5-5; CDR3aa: CASSLDHQNTEAFF
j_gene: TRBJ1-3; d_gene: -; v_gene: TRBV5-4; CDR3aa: CASSLGGVTSGNTIYF
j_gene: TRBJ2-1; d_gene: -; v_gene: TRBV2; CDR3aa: CASSERAANNLYNEQFF
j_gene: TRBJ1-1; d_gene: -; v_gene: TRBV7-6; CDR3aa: CASSLLEPGRVPEAFF
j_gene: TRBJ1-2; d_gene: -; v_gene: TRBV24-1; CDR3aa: CATSDGGTYGYTF
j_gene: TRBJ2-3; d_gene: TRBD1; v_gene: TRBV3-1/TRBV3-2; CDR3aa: CASSQNFGQGALTDTQYF
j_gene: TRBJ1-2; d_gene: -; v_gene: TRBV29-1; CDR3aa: CSALEGFIEGRYTF
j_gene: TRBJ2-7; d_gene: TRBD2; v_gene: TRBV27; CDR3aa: CASRPAGLAADEQYF
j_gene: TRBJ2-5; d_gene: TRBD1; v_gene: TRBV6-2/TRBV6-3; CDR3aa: CASRPTGGGETQYF
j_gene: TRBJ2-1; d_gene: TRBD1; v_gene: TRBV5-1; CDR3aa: CASSPGQGNEQFF
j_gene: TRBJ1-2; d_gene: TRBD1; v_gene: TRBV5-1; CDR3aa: CASSLAVTGNYGYTF
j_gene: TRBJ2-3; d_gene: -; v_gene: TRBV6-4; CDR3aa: CASRISGTDTQYF
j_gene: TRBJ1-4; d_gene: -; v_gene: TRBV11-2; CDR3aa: CASSPGRNEKLFF
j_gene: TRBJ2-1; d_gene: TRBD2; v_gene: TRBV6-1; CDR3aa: CASSEQSGTYNEQFF
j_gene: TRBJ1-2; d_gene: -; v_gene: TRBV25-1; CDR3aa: CASSESTVDYGYTF
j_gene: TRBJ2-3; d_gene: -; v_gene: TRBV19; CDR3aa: CASSQRTPGTDTQYF
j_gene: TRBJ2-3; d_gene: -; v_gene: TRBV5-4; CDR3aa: CASSIYRDSYTDTQYF
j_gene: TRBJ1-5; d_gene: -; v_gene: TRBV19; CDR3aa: CASTPRRDQPQHF
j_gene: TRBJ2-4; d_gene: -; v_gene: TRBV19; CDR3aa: CASSINGGALAKNIQYF
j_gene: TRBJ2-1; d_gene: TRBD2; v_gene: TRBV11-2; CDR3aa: CASSPLGLAGGNEQFF
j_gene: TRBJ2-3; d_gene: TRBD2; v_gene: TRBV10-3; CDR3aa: CAISEAELAGVLNTDTQYF
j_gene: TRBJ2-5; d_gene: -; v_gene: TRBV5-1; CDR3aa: CASSPGTNQETQYF
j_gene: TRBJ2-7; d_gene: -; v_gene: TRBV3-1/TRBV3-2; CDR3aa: CASSQDGLYEQYF
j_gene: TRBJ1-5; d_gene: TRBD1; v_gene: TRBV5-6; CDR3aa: CASSLRKGAGNQPQHF
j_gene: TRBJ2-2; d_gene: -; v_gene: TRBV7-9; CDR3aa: CASSFTRPANTGELFF
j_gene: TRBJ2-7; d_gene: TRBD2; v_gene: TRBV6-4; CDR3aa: CASSAWASGTYEQYF
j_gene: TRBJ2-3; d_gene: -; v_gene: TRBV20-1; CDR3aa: CSASTGPSTDTQYF
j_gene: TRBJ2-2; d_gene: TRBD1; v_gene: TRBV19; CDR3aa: CASSIGDRGGTGELFF
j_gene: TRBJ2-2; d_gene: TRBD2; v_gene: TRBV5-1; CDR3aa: CASSQGLGRITGELFF
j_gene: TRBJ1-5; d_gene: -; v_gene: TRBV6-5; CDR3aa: CASSSQGNQPQHF
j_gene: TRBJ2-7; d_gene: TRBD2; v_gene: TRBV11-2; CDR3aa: CASSLFGGSLSYEQYF
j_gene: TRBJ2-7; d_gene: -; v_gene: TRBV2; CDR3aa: CASSEVSYEQYF
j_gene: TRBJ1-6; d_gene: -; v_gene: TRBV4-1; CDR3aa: CASSQEEGGLSPLHF
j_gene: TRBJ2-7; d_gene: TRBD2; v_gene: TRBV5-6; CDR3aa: CASAAGLAGIYEQYF
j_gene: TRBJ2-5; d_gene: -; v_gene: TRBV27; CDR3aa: CASSLSPATETQYF
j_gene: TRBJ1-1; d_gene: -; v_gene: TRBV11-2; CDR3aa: CASSSRQNTEAFF
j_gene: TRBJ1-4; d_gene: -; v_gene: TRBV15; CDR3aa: CATSRDSSATNEKLFF
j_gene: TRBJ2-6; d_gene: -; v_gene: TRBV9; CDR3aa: CASSVVVQVQAGANVLTF
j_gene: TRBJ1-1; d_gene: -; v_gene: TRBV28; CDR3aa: CASSPPATEAFF
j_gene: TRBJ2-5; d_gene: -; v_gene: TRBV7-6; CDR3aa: CASSLRIARRQETQYF